Below, 9 T cell receptor beta chains from the same sample are listed, as sequenced in a study of T cells in Graves' hyperthyroidism and ophthalmopathy. Amplification of TCR beta CDR3 regions used RNA as the template. TCR CDR3 underwent first-round RT-PCR with the HTBI primer set. TCRdb used MiXCR to reprocess the multiplex PCR reads, holding one entry per CDR3 protein. The repertoire has 350,000 or so distinct CDR3 sequences, over 20% of them found once; the top ten carry over 40%. What was sequenced was blood. The source is a woman aged 45-65 years with Graves' hyperthyroidism.

This chain links TRBV12-3 or TRBV12-4 with TRBJ1-1; D is perhaps TRBD1 (6 bases). This CDR3 has 12 amino acids. Trimming left V 7 bases short and J 6 bases short, with 12 bases between. This chain's CDR3 is CASNQGFPEAFF. The CDR3 DNA sequence: TGTGCCAGCAACCAGGGGTTCCCTGAAGCTTTCTTT.

This clonotype was observed at least ten times. The gene calls are TRBV11-2 and TRBJ1-2, with 7 bases fitting TRBD1. The CDR3 extends over 13 amino acids. In germline, CDR1 is SGHAT, CDR2 FQNNGV. V trimming: 6 bases; J trimming: 7 bases; junction bases outside the gene matches: 8. The CDR3 here is CASSSGTEVGYTF. The CDR3 DNA reads as TGTGCCAGCAGTTCCGGGACAGAAGTTGGCTACACCTTC.

This sequence joins TRBV28 and TRBJ1-3; maybe TRBD1 (5 bases). Germline assignment: CDR1 MDHEN and CDR2 SYDVKM. The CDR3 is 14 amino acids. Trimming left V 7 bases short and J 0 bases short, with 10 bases between. CDR3 sequence reads: CASIGTASGNTIYF. CDR3 coding DNA: TGTGCCAGCATAGGGACTGCCTCTGGAAACACCATATATTTT.

This chain connects TRBV19 to TRBJ1-1, with D uncertain. Trimming stripped 3 bases from V and 4 bases from J, with 9 bases between. Germline V gene data show CDR1 as LNHDA and CDR2 as SQIVND (reference sequence). This CDR3 region has 13 residues. CDR3 coding DNA: TGTGCCAGTAGTATGACTACTGGCACTGAAGCTTTCTTT. Protein sequence: CASSMTTGTEAFF.

This clonotype appeared many times. The chain employs TRBV2 and TRBJ2-2; D is perhaps TRBD1 (6 bases). There are 14 residues in the CDR3. Trimming took off 6 bases at V and 3 bases at J, with 11 bases between the two ends. Germline V gene lookup returns CDR1 SNHLY and CDR2 FYNNEI. The DNA for the CDR3 is TGTGCCAGCAGCGGACAGAGCTACACCGGGGAGCTGTTTTTT. As protein: CASSGQSYTGELFF.

This clonotype was observed at least ten times. V is TRBV6-5 and J is TRBJ2-2, with D possibly TRBD2 on 6 matching bases. The length of the CDR3 is 14 residues. V was pared by 0 bases and J by 6 bases, with 8 bases between. CDR1 is MNHEY, CDR2 SVGAGI, per germline. CDR3 nucleotides: TGTGCCAGCAGTTACTCAGGCGGGGCCGGGGAGCTGTTTTTT. Encoded protein: CASSYSGGAGELFF.

The chain couples TRBV7-6 to TRBJ2-1; 10 bases are a match to TRBD2. The length of the CDR3 is 17 residues. J gave up 8 bases and V 1 base, and 11 bases lay outside the gene matches. The germline CDR1 and CDR2 sequences are SGHVS and FNYEAQ. CDR3 residues: CASSLGPRPSGGDEQFF. CDR3 bases: TGTGCCAGCAGCTTAGGCCCCCGGCCTAGCGGGGGCGATGAGCAGTTCTTC.

As for this clonotype: This may be a read error, as it is one base from a much larger clone. The CDR3 loop is CASSSGQANTEAFF. As DNA, the CDR3 is TGTGCCAGCAGTTCGGGACAGGCGAACACTGAAGCTTTCTTT. The chain joins TRBV6-1 to TRBJ1-1; 8 bases line up with TRBD1. J was trimmed by 1 base and V by 5 bases; bases with no gene match: 3. Germline assignment: CDR1 MNHNS and CDR2 SASEGT. The CDR3 has 14 residues.

This sequence joins TRBV6-4 and TRBJ1-2; 9 bases are shared with TRBD1. J lost 7 bases, V lost 6 bases, and 6 bases had no gene match. The CDR3 spans 13 residues. From germline, CDR1 is MRHNA and CDR2 SNTAGT. CDR3 in DNA: TGTGCCAGCAGCACCACAGGGGGCCTTGGCTACACCTTC. Protein: CASSTTGGLGYTF.